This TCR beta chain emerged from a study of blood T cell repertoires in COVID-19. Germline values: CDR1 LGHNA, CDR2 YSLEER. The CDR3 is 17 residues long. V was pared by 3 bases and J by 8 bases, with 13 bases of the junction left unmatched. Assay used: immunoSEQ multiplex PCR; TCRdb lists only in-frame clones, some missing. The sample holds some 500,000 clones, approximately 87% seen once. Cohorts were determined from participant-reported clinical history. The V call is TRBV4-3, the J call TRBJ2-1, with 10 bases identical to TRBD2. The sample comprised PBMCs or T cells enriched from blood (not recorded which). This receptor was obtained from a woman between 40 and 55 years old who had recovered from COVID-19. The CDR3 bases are TGCGCCAGCAGCCATGATCCTAGGAGCGGGAGGGTACATGAGCAGTTCTTC. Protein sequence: CASSHDPRSGRVHEQFF.